This TCR beta chain came from a study of shared clonotypes between healthy human individuals. At the level of the study: Donors consisted of two women and three men between 18 and 49.

The CDR3 consists of 15 residues. CDR1 is ENHRY, CDR2 SYGVKD, per germline. V dropped 3 bases and J dropped 0; count of bases not matched to a gene: 5. On this clone: Antigen specificity is unknown.

The study's findings and limits: Larger estimated richness was generally recorded for naive subsets relative to memory subsets. The donor pool, a small one, limited the genetic and exposure-history diversity represented.

Sorted-subset replicate PCRs used about 200 ng DNA, 25,000 to 30,000 T cell genomes. Clones were read by immunoSEQ multiplex PCR, and TCRdb kept only the in-frame ones, dropping some. The profile shows about a million clones, about 70% of them singletons. The source material was memory CD4+ T cells sorted from blood. Subset described: CD45RA-negative fraction. The chain is built from TRBV10-3 and TRBJ2-7; 7 nucleotides line up with TRBD1. This TCR came from a man between 18 and 29 years old in good health. CDR3 bases: TGTGCCATCAGTGATAAAGGGGGCGCCTCCTACGAGCAGTACTTC. This translates into CAISDKGGASYEQYF.